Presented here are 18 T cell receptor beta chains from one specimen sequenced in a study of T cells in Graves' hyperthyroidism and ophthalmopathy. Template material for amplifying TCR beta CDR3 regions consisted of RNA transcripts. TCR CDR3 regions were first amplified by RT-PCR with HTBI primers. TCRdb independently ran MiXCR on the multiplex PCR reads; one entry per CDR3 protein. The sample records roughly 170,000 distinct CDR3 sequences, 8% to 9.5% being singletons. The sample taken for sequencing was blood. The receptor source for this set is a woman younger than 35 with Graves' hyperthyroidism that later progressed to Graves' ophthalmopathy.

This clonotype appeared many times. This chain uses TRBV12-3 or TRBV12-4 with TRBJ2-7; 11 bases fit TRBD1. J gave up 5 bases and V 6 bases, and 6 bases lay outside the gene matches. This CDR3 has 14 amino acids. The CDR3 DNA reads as TGTGCCAGCAGCCTCGGACAGGGGGCCGACGAGCAGTACTTC. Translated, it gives CASSLGQGADEQYF.

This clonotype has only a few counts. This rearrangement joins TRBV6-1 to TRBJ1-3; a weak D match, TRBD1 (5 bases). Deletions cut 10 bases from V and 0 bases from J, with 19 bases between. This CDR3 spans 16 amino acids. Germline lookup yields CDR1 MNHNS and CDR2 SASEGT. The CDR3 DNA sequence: TGTGCCATACAGGTGAAACTTGCCTACTCTGGAAACACCATATATTTT. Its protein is CAIQVKLAYSGNTIYF.

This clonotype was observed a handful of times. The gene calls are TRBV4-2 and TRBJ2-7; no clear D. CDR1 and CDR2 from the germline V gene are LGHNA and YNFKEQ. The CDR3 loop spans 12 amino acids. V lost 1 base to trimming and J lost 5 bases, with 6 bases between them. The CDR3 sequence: CASSQVKHEQYF. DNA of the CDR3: TGTGCCAGCAGCCAAGTAAAGCACGAGCAGTACTTC.

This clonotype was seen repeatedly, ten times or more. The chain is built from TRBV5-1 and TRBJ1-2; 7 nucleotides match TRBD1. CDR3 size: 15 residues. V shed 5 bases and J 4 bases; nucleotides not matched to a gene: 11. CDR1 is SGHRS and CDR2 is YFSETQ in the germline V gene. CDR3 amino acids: CASRPPGQESYGYTF. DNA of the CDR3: TGCGCCAGCAGGCCCCCAGGACAGGAGAGCTATGGCTACACCTTC.

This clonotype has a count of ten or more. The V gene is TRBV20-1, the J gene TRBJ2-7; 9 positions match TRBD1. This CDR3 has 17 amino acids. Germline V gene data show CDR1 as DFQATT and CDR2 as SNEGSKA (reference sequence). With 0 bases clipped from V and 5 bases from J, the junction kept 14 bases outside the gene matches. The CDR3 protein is CSARDSTSGTGIHEQYF. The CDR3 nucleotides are TGCAGTGCTAGAGACTCCACCTCCGGGACAGGGATCCACGAGCAGTACTTC.

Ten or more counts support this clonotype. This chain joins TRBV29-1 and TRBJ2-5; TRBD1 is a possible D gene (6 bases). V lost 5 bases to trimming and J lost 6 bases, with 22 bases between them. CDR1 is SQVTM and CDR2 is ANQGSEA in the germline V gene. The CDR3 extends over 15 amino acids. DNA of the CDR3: TGCAGCGTTCAATGGGGTGGAACAGGGCGACAGACCCAGTACTTC. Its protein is CSVQWGGTGRQTQYF.

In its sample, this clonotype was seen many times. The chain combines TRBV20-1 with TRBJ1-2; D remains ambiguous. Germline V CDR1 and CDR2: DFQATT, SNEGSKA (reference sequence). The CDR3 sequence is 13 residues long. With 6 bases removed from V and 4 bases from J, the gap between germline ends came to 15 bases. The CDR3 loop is CSAPWMELYGYTF. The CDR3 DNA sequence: TGCAGTGCACCTTGGATGGAGCTCTATGGCTACACCTTC.

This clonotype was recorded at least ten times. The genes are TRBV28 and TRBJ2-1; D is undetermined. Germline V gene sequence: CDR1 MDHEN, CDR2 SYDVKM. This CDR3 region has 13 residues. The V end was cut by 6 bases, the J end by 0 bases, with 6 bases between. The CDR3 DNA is TGTGCCAGCAGCCGCCCCTCCTACAATGAGCAGTTCTTC. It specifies CASSRPSYNEQFF.

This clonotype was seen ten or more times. For the CDR3, the DNA is TGTGCCAGCAGTTTGGGACAGGGGGCGCGTCGCGAGCAGTACTTC. This encodes CASSLGQGARREQYF. The chain carries TRBV12-3 or TRBV12-4 and TRBJ2-7, with TRBD1 identical over 12 bases. After removal of 3 bases from V and 6 bases from J, the junction contained 6 bases not matched to a gene. The CDR3 extends over 15 amino acids.

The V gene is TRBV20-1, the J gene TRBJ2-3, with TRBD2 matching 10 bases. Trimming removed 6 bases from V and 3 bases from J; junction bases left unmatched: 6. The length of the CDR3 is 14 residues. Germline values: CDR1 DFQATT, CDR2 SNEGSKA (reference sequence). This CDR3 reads CSAPGLASTDTQYF. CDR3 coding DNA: TGCAGTGCCCCGGGACTAGCGTCGACAGATACGCAGTATTTT.

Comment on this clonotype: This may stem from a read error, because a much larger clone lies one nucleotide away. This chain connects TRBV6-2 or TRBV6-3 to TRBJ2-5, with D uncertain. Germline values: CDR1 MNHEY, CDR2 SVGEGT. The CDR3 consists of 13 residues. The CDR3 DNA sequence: TGTGCCAGCAGCCTAAGGGTTCAAGAGACCCGGTACTTC. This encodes CASSLRVQETRYF.

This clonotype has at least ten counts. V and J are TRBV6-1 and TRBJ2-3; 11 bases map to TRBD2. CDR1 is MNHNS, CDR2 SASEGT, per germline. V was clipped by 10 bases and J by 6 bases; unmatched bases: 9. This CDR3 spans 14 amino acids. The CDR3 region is CAMTSGTLGDTQYF. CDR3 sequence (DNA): TGTGCCATGACTAGCGGGACCCTCGGGGATACGCAGTATTTT.

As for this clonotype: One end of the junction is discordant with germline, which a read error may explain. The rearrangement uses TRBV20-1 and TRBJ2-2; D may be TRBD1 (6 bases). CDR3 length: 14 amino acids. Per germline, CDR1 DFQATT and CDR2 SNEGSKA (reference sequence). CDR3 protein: CSARRQGNTWELFF. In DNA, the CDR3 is TGCAGTGCTAGACGCCAGGGGAACACCTGGGAGCTGTTTTTT.

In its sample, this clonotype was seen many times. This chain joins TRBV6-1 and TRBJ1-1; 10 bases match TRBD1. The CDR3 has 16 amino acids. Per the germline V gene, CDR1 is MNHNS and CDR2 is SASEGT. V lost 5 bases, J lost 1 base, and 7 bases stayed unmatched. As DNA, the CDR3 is TGTGCCAGCAGTTGGGACAGGGGACGACGGAACACTGAAGCTTTCTTT. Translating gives CASSWDRGRRNTEAFF.

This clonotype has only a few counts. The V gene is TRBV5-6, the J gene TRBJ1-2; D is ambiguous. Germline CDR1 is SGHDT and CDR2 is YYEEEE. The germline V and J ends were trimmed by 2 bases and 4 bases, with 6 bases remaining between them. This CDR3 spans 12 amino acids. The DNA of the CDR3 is TGTGCCAGCAGCTTACGGCCCTATGGCTACACCTTC. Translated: CASSLRPYGYTF.

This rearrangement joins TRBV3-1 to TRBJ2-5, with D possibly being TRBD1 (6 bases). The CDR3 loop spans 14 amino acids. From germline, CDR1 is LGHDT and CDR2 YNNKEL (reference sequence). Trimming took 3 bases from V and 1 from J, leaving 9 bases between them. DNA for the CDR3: TGTGCCAGCAGCCAGGGGGCAGTCCAAGAGACCCAGTACTTC. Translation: CASSQGAVQETQYF.

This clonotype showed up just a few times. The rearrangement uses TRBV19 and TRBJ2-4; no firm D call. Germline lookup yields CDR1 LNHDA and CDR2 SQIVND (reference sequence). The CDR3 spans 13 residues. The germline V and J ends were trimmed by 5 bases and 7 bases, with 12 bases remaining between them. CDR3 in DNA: TGTGCCAGTAGTCCCGACGGATGGAACATTCAGTACTTC. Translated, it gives CASSPDGWNIQYF.

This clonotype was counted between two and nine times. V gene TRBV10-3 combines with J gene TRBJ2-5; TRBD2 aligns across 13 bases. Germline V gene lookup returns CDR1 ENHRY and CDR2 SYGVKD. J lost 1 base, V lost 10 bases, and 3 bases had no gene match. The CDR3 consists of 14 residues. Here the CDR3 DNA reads TGTGCCACGAGGACTAGCGGGGGCCAAGAGACCCAGTACTTC. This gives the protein CATRTSGGQETQYF.